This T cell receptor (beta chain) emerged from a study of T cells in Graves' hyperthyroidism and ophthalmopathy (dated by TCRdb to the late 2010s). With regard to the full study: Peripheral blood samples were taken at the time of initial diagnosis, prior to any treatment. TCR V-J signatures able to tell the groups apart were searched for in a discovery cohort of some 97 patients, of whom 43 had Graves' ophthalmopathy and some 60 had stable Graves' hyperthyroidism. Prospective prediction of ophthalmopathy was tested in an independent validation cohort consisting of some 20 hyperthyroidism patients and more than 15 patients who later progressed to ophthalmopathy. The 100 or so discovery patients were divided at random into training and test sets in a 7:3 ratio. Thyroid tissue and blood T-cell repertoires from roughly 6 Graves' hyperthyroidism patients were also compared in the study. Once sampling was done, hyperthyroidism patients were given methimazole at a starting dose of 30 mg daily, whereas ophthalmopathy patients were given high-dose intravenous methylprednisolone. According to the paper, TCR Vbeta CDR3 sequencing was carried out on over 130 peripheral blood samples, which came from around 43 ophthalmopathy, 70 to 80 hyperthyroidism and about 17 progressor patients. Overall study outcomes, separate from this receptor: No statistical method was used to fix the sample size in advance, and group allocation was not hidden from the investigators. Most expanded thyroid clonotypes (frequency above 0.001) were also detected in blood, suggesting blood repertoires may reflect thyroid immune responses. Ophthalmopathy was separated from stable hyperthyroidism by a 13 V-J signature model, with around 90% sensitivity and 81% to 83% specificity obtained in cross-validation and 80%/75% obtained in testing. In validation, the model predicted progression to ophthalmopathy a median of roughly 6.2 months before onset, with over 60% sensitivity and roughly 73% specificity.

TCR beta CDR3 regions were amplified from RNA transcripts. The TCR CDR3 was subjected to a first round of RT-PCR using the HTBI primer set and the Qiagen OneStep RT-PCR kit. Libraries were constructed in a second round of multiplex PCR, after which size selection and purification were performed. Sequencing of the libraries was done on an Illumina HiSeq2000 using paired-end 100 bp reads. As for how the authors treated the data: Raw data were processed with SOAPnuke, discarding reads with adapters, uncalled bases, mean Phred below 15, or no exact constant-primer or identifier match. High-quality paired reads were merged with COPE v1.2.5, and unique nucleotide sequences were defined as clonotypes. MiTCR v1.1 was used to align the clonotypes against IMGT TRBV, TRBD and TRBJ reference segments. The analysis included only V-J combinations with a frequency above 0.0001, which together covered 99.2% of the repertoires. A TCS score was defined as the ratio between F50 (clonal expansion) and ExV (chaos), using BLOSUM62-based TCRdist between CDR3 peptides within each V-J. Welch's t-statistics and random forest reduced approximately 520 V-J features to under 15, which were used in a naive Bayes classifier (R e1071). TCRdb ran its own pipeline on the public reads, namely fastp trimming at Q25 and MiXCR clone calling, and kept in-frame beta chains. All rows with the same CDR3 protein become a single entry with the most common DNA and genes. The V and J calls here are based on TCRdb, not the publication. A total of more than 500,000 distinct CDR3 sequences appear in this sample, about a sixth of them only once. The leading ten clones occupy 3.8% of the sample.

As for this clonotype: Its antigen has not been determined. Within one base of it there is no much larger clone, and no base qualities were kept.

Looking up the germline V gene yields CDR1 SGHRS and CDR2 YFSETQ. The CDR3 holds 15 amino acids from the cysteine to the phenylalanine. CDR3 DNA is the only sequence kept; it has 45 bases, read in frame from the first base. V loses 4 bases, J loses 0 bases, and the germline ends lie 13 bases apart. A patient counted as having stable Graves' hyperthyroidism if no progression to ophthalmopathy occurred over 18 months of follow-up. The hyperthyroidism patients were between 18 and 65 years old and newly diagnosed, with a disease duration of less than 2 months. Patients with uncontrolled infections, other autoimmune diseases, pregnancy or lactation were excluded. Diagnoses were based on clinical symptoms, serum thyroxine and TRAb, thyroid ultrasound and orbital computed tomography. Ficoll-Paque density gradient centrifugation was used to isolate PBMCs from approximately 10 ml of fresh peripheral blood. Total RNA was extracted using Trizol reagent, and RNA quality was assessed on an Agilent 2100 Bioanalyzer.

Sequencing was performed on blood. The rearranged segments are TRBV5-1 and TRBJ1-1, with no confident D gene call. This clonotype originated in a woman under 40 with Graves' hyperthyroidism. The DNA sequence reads TGCGCCAGCAGCACCTTAGGAGGGTTGAACACTGAAGCTTTCTTT. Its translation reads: CASSTLGGLNTEAFF. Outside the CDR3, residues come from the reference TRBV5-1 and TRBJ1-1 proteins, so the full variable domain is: KAGVTQTPRYLIKTRGQQVTLSCSPISGHRSVSWYQQTPGQGLQFLFEYFSETQRNKGNFPGRFSGRQFSNSRSEMNVSTLELGDSALYLCASSTLGGLNTEAFFGQGTRLTVV.